The present T cell receptor (beta chain) was sequenced within a study of blood T cells in healthy people across ages. With a J-beta primer mix and a sample-barcoded 5' primer, a second PCR ran roughly 6 to 11 cycles. Every sample gave at least 3 million paired-end reads containing CDR3. TCRdb re-called the 5' RACE reads with MiXCR, one entry per CDR3 protein. The sample includes over 1,300,000 distinct CDR3 sequences, approximately 59% of them seen just once. In each sample, at least 7 million PBMCs were isolated. Sequencing was done on a sample of blood. This clonotype originated in a man younger than 35 in good health.

CDR3 sequence reads: CASSLTPGLHNEQYF. In DNA form, the CDR3 reads TGTGCCAGCAGCCTGACACCGGGCCTACACAATGAGCAGTACTTC. This rearrangement joins TRBV7-9 to TRBJ2-1; the D is unclear. The J call may be wrong; the DNA end is better matched by TRBJ2-7. Per germline, CDR1 SEHNR and CDR2 FQNEAQ (reference sequence). The CDR3 contains 15 residues.